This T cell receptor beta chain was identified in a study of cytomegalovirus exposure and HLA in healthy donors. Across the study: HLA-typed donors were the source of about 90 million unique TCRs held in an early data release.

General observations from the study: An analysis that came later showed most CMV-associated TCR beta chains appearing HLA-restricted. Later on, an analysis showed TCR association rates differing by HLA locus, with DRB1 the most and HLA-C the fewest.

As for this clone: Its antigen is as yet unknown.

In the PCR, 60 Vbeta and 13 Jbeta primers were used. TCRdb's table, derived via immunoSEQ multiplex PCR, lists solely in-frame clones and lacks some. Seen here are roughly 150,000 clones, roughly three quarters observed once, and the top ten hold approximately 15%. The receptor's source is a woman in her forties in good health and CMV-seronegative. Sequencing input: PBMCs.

CDR3 region: CASSQGQRRYGYTF. The CDR3 DNA reads as TGCGCCAGCAGCCAAGGCCAGCGACGGTATGGCTACACCTTC. The rearrangement joins TRBV4-3 to TRBJ1-2; D gene unclear. This CDR3 has 14 amino acids. CDR1 and CDR2 from the germline V gene are LGHNA and YSLEER. V lost 1 base to trimming and J lost 5 bases, with 11 bases between them.